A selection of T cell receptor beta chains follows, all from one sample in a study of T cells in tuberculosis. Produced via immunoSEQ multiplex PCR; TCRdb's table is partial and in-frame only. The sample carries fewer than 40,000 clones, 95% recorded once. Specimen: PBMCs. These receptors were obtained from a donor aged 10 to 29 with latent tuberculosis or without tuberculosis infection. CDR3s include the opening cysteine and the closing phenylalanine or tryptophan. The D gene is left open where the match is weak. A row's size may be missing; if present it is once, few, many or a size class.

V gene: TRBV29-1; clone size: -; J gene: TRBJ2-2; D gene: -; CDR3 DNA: TGCAGCGTCGAACGGGCCGGGGAGCTGTTTTTT; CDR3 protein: CSVERAGELFF
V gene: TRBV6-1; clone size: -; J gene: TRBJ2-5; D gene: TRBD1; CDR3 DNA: TGTGCCAGCAGTGAAGGGGACAGGGGGCTGGGGGAGACCCAGTACTTC; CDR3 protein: CASSEGDRGLGETQYF
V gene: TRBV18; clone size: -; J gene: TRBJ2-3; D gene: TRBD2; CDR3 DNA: TGTGCCAGCTCACCGCGGCTAGTGGGACTAGGAGGAGATACGCAGTATTTT; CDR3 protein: CASSPRLVGLGGDTQYF
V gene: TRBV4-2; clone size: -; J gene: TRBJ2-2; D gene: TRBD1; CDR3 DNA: TGTGCCAGCAGCCAAGAACAGGGGGCGCCCGGGGAGCTGTTTTTT; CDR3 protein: CASSQEQGAPGELFF
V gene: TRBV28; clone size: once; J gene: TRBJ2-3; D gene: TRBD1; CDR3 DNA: TGTGCCAGCAGCACAGGGGCTCCCGGCCCAGATACGCAGTATTTT; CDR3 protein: CASSTGAPGPDTQYF
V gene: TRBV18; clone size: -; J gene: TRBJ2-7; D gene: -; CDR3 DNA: TGTGCCAGCTCCGAGTCCGGCGAGCAGTACTTC; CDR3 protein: CASSESGEQYF
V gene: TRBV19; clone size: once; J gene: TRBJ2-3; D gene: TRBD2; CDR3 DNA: TGTGCCAGTAGTTTTAGCGGGAGGGGCAGCACAGATACGCAGTATTTT; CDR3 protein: CASSFSGRGSTDTQYF
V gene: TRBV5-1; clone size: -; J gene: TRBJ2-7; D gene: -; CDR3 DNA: TGCGCCAGCAGCTTGGGAGATCAGGGTGCCGAGCAGTACTTC; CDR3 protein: CASSLGDQGAEQYF
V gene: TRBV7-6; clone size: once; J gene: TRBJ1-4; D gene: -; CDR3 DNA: TGTGCCAGCAGCTCCACGGGGGGTGCGGAGGAAAAACTGTTTTTT; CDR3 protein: CASSSTGGAEEKLFF
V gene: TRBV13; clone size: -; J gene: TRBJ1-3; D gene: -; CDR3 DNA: TGTGCCAGCAGAAGATATACAGTTAACTCTGGAAACACCATATATTTT; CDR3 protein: CASRRYTVNSGNTIYF
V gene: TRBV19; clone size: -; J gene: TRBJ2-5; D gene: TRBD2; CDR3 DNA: TGTGCCAGTAGGGACGGGGGGGCCGTAGAGACCCAGTACTTC; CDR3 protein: CASRDGGAVETQYF
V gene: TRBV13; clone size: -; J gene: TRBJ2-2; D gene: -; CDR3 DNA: TGTGCCAGCAGCGCGGACAGTACCGACACCGGGGAGCTGTTTTTT; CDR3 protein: CASSADSTDTGELFF
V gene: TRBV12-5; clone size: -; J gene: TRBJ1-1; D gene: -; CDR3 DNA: TGTGCTAGTGGCAGAAGACAGAACACTGAAGCTTTCTTT; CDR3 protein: CASGRRQNTEAFF
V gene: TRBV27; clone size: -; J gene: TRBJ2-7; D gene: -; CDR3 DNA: TGTGCCAGCAGTTTATCTCTTGGGGCTCGCTACGAGCAGTACTTC; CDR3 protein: CASSLSLGARYEQYF
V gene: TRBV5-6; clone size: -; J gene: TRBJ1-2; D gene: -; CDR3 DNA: TGTGCCAGCAGCTTGGACAGAAACTATGGCTACACCTTC; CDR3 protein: CASSLDRNYGYTF
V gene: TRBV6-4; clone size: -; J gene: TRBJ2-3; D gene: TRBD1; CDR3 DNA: TGTGCCAGCAGCGGGACAGCTAGCACAGATACGCAGTATTTT; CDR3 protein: CASSGTASTDTQYF
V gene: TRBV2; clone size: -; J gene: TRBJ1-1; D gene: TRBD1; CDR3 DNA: TGTGCCAGCAGCGAACAGGGGGCGGTTGAAGCTTTCTTT; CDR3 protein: CASSEQGAVEAFF
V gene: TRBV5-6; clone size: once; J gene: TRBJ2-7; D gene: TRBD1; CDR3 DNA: TGTGCCAGCAGCTCCCGGGACAGGGATCTTATGCAGTACTTC; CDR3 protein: CASSSRDRDLMQYF
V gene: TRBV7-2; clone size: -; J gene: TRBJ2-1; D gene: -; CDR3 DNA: TGTGCCAGCAGCTTAGGCGTTAATGAGCAGTTCTTC; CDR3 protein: CASSLGVNEQFF
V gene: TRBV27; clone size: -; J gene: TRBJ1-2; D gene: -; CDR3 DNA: TGTGCCAGCAGTTTATGGGGGGGTTGGGGCTATGGCTACACCTTC; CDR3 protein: CASSLWGGWGYGYTF
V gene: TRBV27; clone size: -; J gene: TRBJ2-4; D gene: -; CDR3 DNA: TGTGCCAGCAGTCAATCCGGGAGTCAGAACATTCAGTACTTC; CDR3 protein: CASSQSGSQNIQYF
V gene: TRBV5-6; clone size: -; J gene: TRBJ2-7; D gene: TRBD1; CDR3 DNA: TGTGCCAGCAGCACCGGGACAGGGCTCTACGAGCAGTACTTC; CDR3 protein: CASSTGTGLYEQYF
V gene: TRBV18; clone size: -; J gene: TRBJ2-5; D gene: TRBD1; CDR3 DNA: TGTGCCAGCTCACGCGATAGGGGGCGAGAGACCCAGTACTTC; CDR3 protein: CASSRDRGRETQYF
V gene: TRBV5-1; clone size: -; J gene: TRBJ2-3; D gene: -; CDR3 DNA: TGCGCCAGCAGCTTATTAGGGGGAGGGGACACAGATACGCAGTATTTT; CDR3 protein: CASSLLGGGDTDTQYF
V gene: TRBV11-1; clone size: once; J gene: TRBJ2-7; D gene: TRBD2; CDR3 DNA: TGTGCCAGCAGCGAACAGGGACTAGTCGGTTTCTACGAGCAGTACTTC; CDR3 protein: CASSEQGLVGFYEQYF
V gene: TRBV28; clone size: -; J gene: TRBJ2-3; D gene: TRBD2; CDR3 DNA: TGTGCCAGCAGTGCCGGGACTAGCGGGGACCCAAGGACAGATACGCAGTATTTT; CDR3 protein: CASSAGTSGDPRTDTQYF
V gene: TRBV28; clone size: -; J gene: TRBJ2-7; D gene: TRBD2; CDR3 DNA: TGTGCCAGCAGGACCGGGACTAGCGGATCCTACGAGCAGTACTTC; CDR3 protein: CASRTGTSGSYEQYF
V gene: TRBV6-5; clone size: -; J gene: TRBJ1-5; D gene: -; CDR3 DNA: TGTGCCAGCAGTTTACAGGGAGGGTGGGACAATCAGCCCCAGCATTTT; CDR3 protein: CASSLQGGWDNQPQHF
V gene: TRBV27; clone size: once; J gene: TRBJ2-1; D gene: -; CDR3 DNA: TGTGCCAGCAGTCAAAGACAGGAGTACAATGAGCAGTTCTTC; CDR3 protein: CASSQRQEYNEQFF
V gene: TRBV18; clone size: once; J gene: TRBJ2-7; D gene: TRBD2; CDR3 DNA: TGTGCCAGCTCGGGGACTAGCGGGGATCCCTACGAGCAGTACTTC; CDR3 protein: CASSGTSGDPYEQYF
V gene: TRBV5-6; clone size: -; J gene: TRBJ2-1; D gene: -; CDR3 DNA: TGTGCCAGCAGTTTAAACTACAATGAGCAGTTCTTC; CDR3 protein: CASSLNYNEQFF
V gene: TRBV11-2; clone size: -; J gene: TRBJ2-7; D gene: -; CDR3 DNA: TGTGCCAGCAGCTTAGCCAGGGGTGATTACGAGCAGTACTTC; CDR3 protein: CASSLARGDYEQYF
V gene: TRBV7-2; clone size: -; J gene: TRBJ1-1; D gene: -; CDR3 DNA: TGTGCCAGCAGCTCTGACAGGAACACTGAAGCTTTCTTT; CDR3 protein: CASSSDRNTEAFF
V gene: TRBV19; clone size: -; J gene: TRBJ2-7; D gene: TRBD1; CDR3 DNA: TGTGCCAGTTCTCCGGGACAGGCGTACGAGCAGTACTTC; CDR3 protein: CASSPGQAYEQYF
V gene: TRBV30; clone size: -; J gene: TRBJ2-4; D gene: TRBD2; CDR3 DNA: TGTGCCTGGACGAGAAGCGGGGTCCCAATTCAGTACTTC; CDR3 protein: CAWTRSGVPIQYF
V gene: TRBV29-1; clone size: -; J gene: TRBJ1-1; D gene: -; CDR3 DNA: TGCAGCGTTGAGTTGGAGGCTTCAGATAAGGATACTGAAGCTTTCTTT; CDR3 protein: CSVELEASDKDTEAFF
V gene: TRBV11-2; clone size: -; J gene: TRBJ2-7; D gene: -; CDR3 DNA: TGTGCCAGCAGCTTAGAACTCTCACCCACCTACGAGCAGTACTTC; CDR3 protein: CASSLELSPTYEQYF
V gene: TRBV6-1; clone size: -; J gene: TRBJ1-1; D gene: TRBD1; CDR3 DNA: TGTGCCAGCAGATCGGGACAGGGGAACACTGAAGCTTTCTTT; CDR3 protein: CASRSGQGNTEAFF
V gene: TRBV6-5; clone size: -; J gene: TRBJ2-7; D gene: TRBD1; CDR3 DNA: TGTGCCAGCAGTTACTCGAAGGGACAGGGGGCCTACGAGCAGTACTTC; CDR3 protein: CASSYSKGQGAYEQYF
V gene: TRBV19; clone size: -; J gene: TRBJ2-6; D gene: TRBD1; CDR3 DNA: TGTGCCAGTAGCCCCGGGACAGGGGAGTCTGGGGCCAACGTCCTGACTTTC; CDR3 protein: CASSPGTGESGANVLTF
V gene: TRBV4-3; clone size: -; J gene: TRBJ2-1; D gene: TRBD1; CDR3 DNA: TGCGCCAGCAGCCAAGGGACAGGAGATTACAATGAGCAGTTCTTC; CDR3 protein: CASSQGTGDYNEQFF
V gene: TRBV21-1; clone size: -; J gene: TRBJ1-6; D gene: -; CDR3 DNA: TGTGCCAGCAGCGCTAACAGGGGGCGTGTAAATTCACCCCTCCACTTT; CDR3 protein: CASSANRGRVNSPLHF
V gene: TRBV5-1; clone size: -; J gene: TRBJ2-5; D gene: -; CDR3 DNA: TGCGCCAGCAGCGTACTAGTTGCCGAGACCCAGTACTTC; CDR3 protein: CASSVLVAETQYF
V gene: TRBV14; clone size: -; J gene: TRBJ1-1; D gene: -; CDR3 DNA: TGTGCCAGCAGCCCAGGCCTCCGGGGAGCTTTCTTT; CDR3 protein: CASSPGLRGAFF
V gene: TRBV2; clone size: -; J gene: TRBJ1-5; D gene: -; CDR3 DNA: TGTGCCAGCAGTGTGGTGGTCAGTACGGGGGGTTATAGCAATCAGCCCCAGCATTTT; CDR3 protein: CASSVVVSTGGYSNQPQHF
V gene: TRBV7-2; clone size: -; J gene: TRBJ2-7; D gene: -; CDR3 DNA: TGTGCCAGCAGCCCAGTGTTGGCTAGCTACGAGCAGTACTTC; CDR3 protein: CASSPVLASYEQYF
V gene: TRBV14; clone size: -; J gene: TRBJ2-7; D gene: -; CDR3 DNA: TGTGCCAGCAGCCAAAGCTTCTACGAGCAGTACTTC; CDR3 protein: CASSQSFYEQYF
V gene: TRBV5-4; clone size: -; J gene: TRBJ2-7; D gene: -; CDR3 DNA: TGTGCCAGCAGCGGGGGCTCCGGATTTGGAGAGCAGTACTTC; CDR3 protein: CASSGGSGFGEQYF
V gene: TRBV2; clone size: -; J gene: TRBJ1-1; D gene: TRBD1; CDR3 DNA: TGTGCCAGCAGAGGACAGGGAATGGAAGCTTTCTTT; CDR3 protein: CASRGQGMEAFF
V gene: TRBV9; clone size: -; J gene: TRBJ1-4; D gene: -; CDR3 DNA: TGTGCCAGCAGCGTAGATGGGGGGAGGCATGAAAAACTGTTTTTT; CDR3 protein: CASSVDGGRHEKLFF
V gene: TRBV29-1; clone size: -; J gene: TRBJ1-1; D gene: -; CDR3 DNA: TGCAGCGTTGAAGATCGGGAAACGCGAAATGAAGCTTTCTTT; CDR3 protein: CSVEDRETRNEAFF